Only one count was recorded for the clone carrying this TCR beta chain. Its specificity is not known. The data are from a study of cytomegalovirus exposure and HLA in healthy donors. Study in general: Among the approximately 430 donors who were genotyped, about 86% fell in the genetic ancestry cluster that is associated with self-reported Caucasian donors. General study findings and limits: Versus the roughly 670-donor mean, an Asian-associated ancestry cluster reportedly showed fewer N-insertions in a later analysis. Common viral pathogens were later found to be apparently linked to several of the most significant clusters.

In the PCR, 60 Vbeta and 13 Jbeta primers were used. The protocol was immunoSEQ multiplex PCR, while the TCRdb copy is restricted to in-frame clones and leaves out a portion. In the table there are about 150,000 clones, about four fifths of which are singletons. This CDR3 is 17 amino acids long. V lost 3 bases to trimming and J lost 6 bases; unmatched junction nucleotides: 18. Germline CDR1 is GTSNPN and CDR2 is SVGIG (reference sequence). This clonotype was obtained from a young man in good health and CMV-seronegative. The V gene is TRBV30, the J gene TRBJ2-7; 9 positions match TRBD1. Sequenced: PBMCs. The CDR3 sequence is CAWRNRGRSFYGSEQYF. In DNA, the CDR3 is TGTGCCTGGAGAAACAGGGGGCGGAGTTTCTACGGGAGCGAGCAGTACTTC.